Listed below are T cell receptor beta chains from one sample, sequenced in a study of cytomegalovirus exposure and HLA in healthy donors. Method: immunoSEQ multiplex PCR; TCRdb's copy keeps in-frame clones and lacks some. This repertoire shows 130,000 to 150,000 clones, over 75% found once; its top ten account for around 2%. The source material was PBMCs. These receptors were taken from a man aged 25 to 40 in good health and CMV-seronegative. Each CDR3 is given with its conserved first and last residue. A D gene is named only where the DNA matches it firmly. Some rows mark clone size as missing; the rest say once, few, many or name a class of expanded clone.

TRBV19	.	.	TRBJ1-5	CASSIFQYSNQPQHF	TGTGCCAGTAGTATATTCCAGTATAGCAATCAGCCCCAGCATTTT
TRBV5-1	once	TRBD1	TRBJ2-5	CASSLAGTEQETQYF	TGCGCCAGCAGCTTGGCCGGGACAGAGCAAGAGACCCAGTACTTC
TRBV18	once	TRBD1	TRBJ1-1	CASSPGTGGNTEAFF	TGTGCCAGCTCTCCCGGGACAGGGGGGAACACTGAAGCTTTCTTT
TRBV29-1	.	.	TRBJ1-2	CSVVTPGCGYTF	TGCAGCGTTGTCACCCCAGGGTGTGGCTACACCTTC
TRBV2	.	.	TRBJ1-5	CASSYSNQPQHF	TGTGCCAGCAGCTATTCTAATCAGCCCCAGCATTTT
TRBV6-4	.	TRBD1	TRBJ2-2	CASRGQGSTGELFF	TGTGCCAGCAGGGGACAGGGATCTACCGGGGAGCTGTTTTTT
TRBV6-1	.	.	TRBJ1-1	CASSERAGLWAAFF	TGTGCCAGCAGTGAAAGAGCAGGGTTGTGGGCGGCTTTCTTT
TRBV7-6	once	.	TRBJ2-7	CASSLASAGSVEQYF	TGTGCCAGCAGCTTAGCGTCGGCAGGGTCAGTCGAGCAGTACTTC
TRBV12-5	.	.	TRBJ1-2	CASGSALQVFYGYTF	TGTGCTAGTGGTTCTGCCTTACAGGTATTCTATGGCTACACCTTC
TRBV5-1	.	TRBD2	TRBJ2-7	CASSPRTSGPYEQYF	TGCGCCAGCAGCCCCAGGACTAGCGGACCTTACGAGCAGTACTTC
TRBV28	.	TRBD1	TRBJ2-2	CASSLGTGANTGELFF	TGTGCCAGCAGTTTAGGGACAGGGGCGAACACCGGGGAGCTGTTTTTT
TRBV7-9	once	.	TRBJ1-1	CASSFGVGGRKNTEAFF	TGTGCCAGCAGCTTTGGGGTCGGGGGGAGGAAGAACACTGAAGCTTTCTTT
TRBV7-9	.	.	TRBJ1-5	CASSLQNSNQPQHF	TGTGCCAGCAGCTTACAGAATAGCAATCAGCCCCAGCATTTT
TRBV2	.	.	TRBJ1-3	CASSELVSGNTIYF	TGTGCCAGCAGTGAATTAGTCTCTGGAAACACCATATATTTT
TRBV12-5	.	TRBD2	TRBJ2-2	CATPCYPPGLAGGPTGELFF	TGTGCAACCCCGTGCTACCCGCCGGGACTAGCGGGAGGGCCCACCGGGGAGCTGTTTTTT
TRBV7-8	.	.	TRBJ1-1	CASTLWTSSEAFF	TGTGCCAGCACCTTATGGACATCATCTGAAGCTTTCTTT
TRBV6-5	few	.	TRBJ1-1	CASSYGDMNTEAFF	TGTGCCAGCAGTTACGGGGACATGAACACTGAAGCTTTCTTT
TRBV28	.	.	TRBJ2-7	CASSSGGTHSYEQYF	TGTGCCAGCAGTTCCGGGGGGACACACTCCTACGAGCAGTACTTC
TRBV2	.	TRBD1	TRBJ1-5	CASSGTGGHQPQHF	TGTGCCAGCAGCGGGACAGGGGGTCATCAGCCCCAGCATTTT
TRBV5-8	.	.	TRBJ1-1	CASSYQGLRGEAFF	TGTGCCAGCAGTTACCAGGGCCTACGTGGTGAAGCTTTCTTT
TRBV5-1	once	TRBD2	TRBJ2-5	CASSPWAGDQETQYF	TGCGCCAGCAGCCCCTGGGCGGGGGACCAAGAGACCCAGTACTTC
TRBV25-1	.	TRBD1	TRBJ1-4	CASSDIGQGNEKLFF	TGTGCCAGCAGTGATATCGGACAGGGGAATGAAAAACTGTTTTTT
TRBV27	.	.	TRBJ2-7	CASSTGYRDYEQYF	TGTGCCAGCAGTACAGGGTATCGGGACTACGAGCAGTACTTC
TRBV9	.	.	TRBJ2-5	CASSVVSSFPEETQYF	TGTGCCAGCAGCGTAGTCTCTAGCTTCCCAGAGGAGACCCAGTACTTC
TRBV6-4	.	.	TRBJ2-5	CASSEEMNGETQYF	TGTGCCAGCAGTGAGGAGATGAATGGGGAGACCCAGTACTTC
TRBV29-1	once	TRBD1	TRBJ1-3	CSATRTGDSGNTIYF	TGCAGCGCCACCCGGACAGGGGACTCTGGAAACACCATATATTTT
TRBV28	.	.	TRBJ2-7	CASSPRTPSYEQYF	TGTGCCAGCAGTCCCCGTACACCTTCCTACGAGCAGTACTTC
TRBV9	.	.	TRBJ2-7	CASSPRDMHYEQYF	TGTGCCAGCAGCCCCCGGGACATGCATTACGAGCAGTACTTC
TRBV5-1	.	.	TRBJ1-4	CASSLRSGTMDATNEKLFF	TGCGCCAGCAGCTTAAGAAGCGGGACGATGGACGCAACTAATGAAAAACTGTTTTTT
TRBV15	.	.	TRBJ2-3	CATSRDWGESADTQYF	TGTGCCACCAGCAGAGATTGGGGGGAGTCGGCAGATACGCAGTATTTT
TRBV5-4	.	.	TRBJ1-1	CASSSERAEAFF	TGTGCCAGCAGCTCGGAGAGGGCTGAAGCTTTCTTT
TRBV27	.	.	TRBJ1-6	CASSLEGGYSSPLHF	TGTGCCAGCAGTTTAGAAGGCGGGTACAGTTCACCCCTCCACTTT
TRBV19	.	TRBD1	TRBJ2-3	CASRDRGRGIRDTQYF	TGTGCCAGTAGAGACAGGGGGCGAGGTATCAGAGATACGCAGTATTTT
TRBV6-5	few	TRBD2	TRBJ2-5	CASGLAGTGETQYF	TGTGCCAGCGGATTAGCGGGGACGGGAGAGACCCAGTACTTC
TRBV4-1	.	TRBD1	TRBJ2-5	CASSQERDRGETQYF	TGCGCCAGCAGCCAAGAAAGGGACAGGGGAGAGACCCAGTACTTC
TRBV30	.	TRBD2	TRBJ2-2	CACQTSGRLNGELFF	TGTGCCTGCCAAACTAGCGGGAGATTGAACGGGGAGCTGTTTTTT
TRBV7-2	.	.	TRBJ2-1	CASSSPGGGRLYEQFF	TGTGCCAGCAGCTCCCCGGGAGGGGGCCGATTATATGAGCAGTTCTTC
TRBV4-1	.	.	TRBJ2-5	CASSQNEGLSYVTQYF	TGCGCCAGCAGCCAAAACGAGGGACTTAGCTATGTGACCCAGTACTTC
TRBV19	.	.	TRBJ1-1	CASSTQGHTEAFF	TGTGCCAGTAGTACCCAGGGCCACACTGAAGCTTTCTTT
TRBV19	.	TRBD1	TRBJ2-7	CASSAGTGLAYEQYF	TGTGCCAGTTCCGCCGGGACAGGGTTGGCCTACGAGCAGTACTTC
TRBV28	.	TRBD1	TRBJ2-3	CASSSGGQVGDTQYF	TGTGCCAGCAGTTCCGGGGGACAGGTAGGGGATACGCAGTATTTT
TRBV30	once	.	TRBJ2-2	CAWSVYQGNTGELFF	TGTGCCTGGAGTGTATACCAGGGGAACACCGGGGAGCTGTTTTTT
TRBV5-6	.	TRBD2	TRBJ2-5	CASSFGGSGETQYF	TGTGCCAGCAGCTTCGGCGGGAGTGGTGAGACCCAGTACTTC
TRBV15	.	TRBD2	TRBJ2-7	CATSRTSGGAYEQYF	TGTGCCACCAGCAGAACCAGTGGGGGGGCCTACGAGCAGTACTTC
TRBV5-6	.	TRBD1	TRBJ2-7	CASKPWTGREQYF	TGTGCCTCAAAGCCCTGGACAGGCCGTGAGCAGTACTTC
TRBV27	few	.	TRBJ1-2	CASRPPSGHRFNFDGYTF	TGTGCCAGCAGGCCCCCTTCGGGACACCGGTTTAATTTTGATGGCTACACCTTC
TRBV6-6	.	.	TRBJ1-4	CASSYPDRNEKLFF	TGTGCCAGCAGTTACCCGGACAGAAATGAAAAACTGTTTTTT
TRBV28	.	.	TRBJ2-7	CASSPGVTYEQYF	TGTGCCAGCAGTCCAGGGGTAACCTACGAGCAGTACTTC
TRBV28	.	TRBD1	TRBJ2-5	CASGQGPEETQYF	TGTGCCAGCGGACAGGGCCCCGAAGAGACCCAGTACTTC
TRBV2	.	TRBD1	TRBJ1-1	CASSAPVGTGAGDTEAFF	TGTGCCAGCAGTGCCCCCGTCGGGACAGGCGCCGGAGACACTGAAGCTTTCTTT
TRBV5-1	.	TRBD2	TRBJ2-1	CASSSSGGAYYNEQFF	TGCGCCAGCAGCTCTAGCGGGGGGGCTTACTACAATGAGCAGTTCTTC
TRBV7-2	.	.	TRBJ2-1	CASSEGGGSYNEQFF	TGTGCCAGCAGCGAGGGGGGGGGCTCCTACAATGAGCAGTTCTTC
TRBV6-4	.	TRBD2	TRBJ2-1	CASLIAGRGGEQFF	TGTGCCAGCCTTATAGCGGGGAGGGGTGGTGAGCAGTTCTTC